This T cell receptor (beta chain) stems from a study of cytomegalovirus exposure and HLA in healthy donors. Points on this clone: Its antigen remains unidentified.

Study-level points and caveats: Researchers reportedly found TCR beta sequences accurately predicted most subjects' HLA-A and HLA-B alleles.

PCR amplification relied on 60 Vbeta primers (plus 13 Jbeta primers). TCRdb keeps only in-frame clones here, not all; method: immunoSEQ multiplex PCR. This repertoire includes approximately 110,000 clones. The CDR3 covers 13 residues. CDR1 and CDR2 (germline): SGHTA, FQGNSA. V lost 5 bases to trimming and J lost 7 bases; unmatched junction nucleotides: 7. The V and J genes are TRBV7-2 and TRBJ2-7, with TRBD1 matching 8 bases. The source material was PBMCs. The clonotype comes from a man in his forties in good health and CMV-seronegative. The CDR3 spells CASSGDRGWEQYF. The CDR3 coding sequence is TGTGCCAGCAGCGGCGACAGGGGTTGGGAGCAGTACTTC.